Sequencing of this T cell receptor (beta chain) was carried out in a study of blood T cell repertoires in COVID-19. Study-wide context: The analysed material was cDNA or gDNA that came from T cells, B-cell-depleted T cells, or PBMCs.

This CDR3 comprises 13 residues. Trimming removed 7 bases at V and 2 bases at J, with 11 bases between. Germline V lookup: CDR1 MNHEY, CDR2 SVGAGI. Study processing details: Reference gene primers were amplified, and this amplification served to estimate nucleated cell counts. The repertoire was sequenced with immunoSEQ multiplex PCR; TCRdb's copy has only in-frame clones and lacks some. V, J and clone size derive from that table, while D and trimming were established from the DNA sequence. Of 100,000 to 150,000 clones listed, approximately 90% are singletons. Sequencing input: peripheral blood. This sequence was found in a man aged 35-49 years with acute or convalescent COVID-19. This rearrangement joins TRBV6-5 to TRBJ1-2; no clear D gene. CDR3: CASILTANYGYTF. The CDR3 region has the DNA TGTGCCAGCATTCTTACAGCAAACTATGGCTACACCTTC.